The source of this T cell receptor (beta chain) is a study of blood T cell repertoires in COVID-19. TCRdb keeps only in-frame clones here, not all; method: immunoSEQ multiplex PCR. This table has some 360,000 clones, roughly 87% appearing once. The germline CDR1 and CDR2 sequences are SGDLS and YYNGEE. V shed 4 bases, J shed 10 bases, and the junction held 7 bases outside the gene matches. This CDR3 contains 12 residues. The V and J genes are TRBV9 and TRBJ1-1; 7 nucleotides agree with TRBD1. Sequences were obtained from peripheral blood. This sequence originates from a woman aged 55-70 years with COVID-19, enrolled during active disease. The CDR3 DNA reads as TGTGCCAGCAGCTCCACAGGGGCCGGAGCTTTCTTT. This gives the protein CASSSTGAGAFF.